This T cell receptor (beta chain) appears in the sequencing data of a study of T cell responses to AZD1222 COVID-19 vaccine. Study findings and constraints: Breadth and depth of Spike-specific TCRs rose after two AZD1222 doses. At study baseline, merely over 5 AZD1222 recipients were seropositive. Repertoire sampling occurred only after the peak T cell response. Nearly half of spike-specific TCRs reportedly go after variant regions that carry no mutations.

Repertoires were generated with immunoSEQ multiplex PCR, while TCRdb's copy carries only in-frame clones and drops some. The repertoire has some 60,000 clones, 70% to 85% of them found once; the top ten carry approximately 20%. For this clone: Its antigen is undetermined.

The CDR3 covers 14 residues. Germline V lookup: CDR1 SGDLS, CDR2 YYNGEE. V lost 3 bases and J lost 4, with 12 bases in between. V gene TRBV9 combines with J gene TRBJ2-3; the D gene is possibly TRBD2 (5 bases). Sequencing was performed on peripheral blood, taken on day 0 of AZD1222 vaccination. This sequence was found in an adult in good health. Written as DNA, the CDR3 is TGTGCCAGCAGCGGTCTAGAGGGCGCAGATACGCAGTATTTT. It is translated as CASSGLEGADTQYF.